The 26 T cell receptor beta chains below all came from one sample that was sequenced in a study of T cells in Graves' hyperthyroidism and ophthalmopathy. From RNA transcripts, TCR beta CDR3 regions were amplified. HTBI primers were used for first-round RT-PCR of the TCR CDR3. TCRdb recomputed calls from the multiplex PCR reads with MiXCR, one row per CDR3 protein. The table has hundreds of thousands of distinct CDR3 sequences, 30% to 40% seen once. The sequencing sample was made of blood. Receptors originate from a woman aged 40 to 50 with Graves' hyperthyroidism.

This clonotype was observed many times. This CDR3 is CASSFRDRGGGELFF. The CDR3 DNA reads TGTGCCAGCAGCTTCCGGGACAGGGGAGGCGGGGAGCTGTTTTTT. The chain has TRBV7-8 and TRBJ2-2; 10 bases are a match to TRBD1. Germline lookup yields CDR1 SGHVS and CDR2 FQNEAQ. V lost 3 bases to trimming and J lost 7 bases; unmatched junction nucleotides: 5. The CDR3 consists of 15 residues.

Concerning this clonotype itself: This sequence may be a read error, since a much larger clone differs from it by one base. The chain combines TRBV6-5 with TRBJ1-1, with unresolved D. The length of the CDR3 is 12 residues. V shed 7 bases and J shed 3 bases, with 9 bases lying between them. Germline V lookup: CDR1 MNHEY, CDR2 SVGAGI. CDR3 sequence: CASTRRDTEAFF. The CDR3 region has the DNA TGTGCCAGCACGCGGAGGGACACTGAAGCTTTCTTT.

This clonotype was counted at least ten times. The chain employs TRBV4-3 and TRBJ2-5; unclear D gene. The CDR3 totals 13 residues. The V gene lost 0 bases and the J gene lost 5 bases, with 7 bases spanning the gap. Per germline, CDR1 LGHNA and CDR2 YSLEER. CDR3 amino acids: CASSQERSETQYF. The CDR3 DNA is TGCGCCAGCAGCCAAGAGAGGTCGGAGACCCAGTACTTC.

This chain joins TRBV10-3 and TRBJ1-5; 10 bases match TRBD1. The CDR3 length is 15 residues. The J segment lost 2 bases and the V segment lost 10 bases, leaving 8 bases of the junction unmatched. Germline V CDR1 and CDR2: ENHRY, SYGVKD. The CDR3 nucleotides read TGTGCCACGTCGGACAGGGGGGACGGCAATCAGCCCCAGCATTTT. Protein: CATSDRGDGNQPQHF.

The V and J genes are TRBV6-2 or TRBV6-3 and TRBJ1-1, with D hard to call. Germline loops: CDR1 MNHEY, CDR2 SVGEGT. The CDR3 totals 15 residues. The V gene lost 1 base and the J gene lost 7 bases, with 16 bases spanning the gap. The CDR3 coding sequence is TGTGCCAGCAGTTACTTGATAGGAGTGCGGAGTGAAGCTTTCTTT. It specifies CASSYLIGVRSEAFF.

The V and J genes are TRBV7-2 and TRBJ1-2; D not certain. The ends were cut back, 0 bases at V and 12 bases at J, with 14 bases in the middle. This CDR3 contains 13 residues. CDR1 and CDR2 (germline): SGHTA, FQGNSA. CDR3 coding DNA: TGTGCCAGCAGCTTAGCGCGGACCTCTGGAAACACCTTC. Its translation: CASSLARTSGNTF.

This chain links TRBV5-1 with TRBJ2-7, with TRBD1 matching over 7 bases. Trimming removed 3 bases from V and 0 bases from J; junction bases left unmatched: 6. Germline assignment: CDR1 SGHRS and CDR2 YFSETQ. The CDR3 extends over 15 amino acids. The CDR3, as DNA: TGCGCCAGCAGCTGGGACAGTTTTCTCTCCTACGAGCAGTACTTC. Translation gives CASSWDSFLSYEQYF.

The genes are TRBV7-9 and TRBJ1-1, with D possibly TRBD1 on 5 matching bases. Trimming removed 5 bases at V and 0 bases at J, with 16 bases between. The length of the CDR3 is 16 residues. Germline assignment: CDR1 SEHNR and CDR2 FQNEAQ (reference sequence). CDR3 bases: TGTGCCAGCAGCCAACCCCCAGGGATGGTGAACACTGAAGCTTTCTTT. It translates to CASSQPPGMVNTEAFF. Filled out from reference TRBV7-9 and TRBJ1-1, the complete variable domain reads DTGVSQNPRHKITKRGQNVTFRCDPISEHNRLYWYRQTLGQGPEFLTYFQNEAQLEKSRLLSDRFSAERPKGSFSTLEIQRTEQGDSAMYLCASSQPPGMVNTEAFFGQGTRLTVV.

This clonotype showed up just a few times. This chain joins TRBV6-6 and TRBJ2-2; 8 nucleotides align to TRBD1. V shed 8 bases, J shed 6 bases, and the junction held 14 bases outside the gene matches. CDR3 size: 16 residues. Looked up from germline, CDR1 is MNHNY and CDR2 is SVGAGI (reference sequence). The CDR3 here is CASGLGQVATPGELFF. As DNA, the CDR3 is TGTGCCAGCGGACTGGGACAGGTAGCGACGCCCGGGGAGCTGTTTTTT.

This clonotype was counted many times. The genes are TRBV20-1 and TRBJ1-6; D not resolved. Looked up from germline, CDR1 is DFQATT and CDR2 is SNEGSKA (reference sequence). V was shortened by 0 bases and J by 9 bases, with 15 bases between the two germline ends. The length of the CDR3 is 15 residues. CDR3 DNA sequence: TGCAGTGCTAGAGATCTGGGGATTCGGGGTTCACCCCTCCACTTT. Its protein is CSARDLGIRGSPLHF.

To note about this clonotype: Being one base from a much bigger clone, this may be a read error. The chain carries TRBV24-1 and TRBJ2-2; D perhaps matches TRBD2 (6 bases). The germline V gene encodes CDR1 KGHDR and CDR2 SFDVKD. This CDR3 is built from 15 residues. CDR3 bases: TGTGCCACCCCCCGGGGGAAAGCGAACACCGGGGAGCTGGTTTTT. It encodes CATPRGKANTGELVF.

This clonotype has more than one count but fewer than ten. The CDR3 region is CASSMKGLDYGYTF. Written as DNA, the CDR3 is TGTGCCAGTAGTATGAAAGGGTTGGACTATGGCTACACCTTC. This sequence joins TRBV19 and TRBJ1-2; D remains unclear. The CDR3 is 14 residues long. The germline CDR1 and CDR2 sequences are LNHDA and SQIVND (reference sequence). V lost 3 bases and J 3 bases, leaving 11 bases between the germline ends.

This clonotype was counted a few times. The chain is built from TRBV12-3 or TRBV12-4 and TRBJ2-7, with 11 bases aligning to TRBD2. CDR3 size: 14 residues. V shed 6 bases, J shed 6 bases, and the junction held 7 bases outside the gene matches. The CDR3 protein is CASRTSGIRPEQYF. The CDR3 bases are TGTGCCAGCAGGACTAGCGGGATCCGCCCCGAGCAGTACTTC.

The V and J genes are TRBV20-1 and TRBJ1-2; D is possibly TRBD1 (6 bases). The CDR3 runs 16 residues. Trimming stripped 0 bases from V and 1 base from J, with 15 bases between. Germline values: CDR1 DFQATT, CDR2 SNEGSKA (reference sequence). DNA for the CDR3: TGCAGTGCTAGAGATCTAGTACGGACAGATAACTATGGCTACACCTTC. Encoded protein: CSARDLVRTDNYGYTF.

CDR3 in amino acids: CASRGPEYEQYF. As DNA, the CDR3 is TGCGCCAGCCGAGGGCCAGAGTACGAGCAGTACTTC. The chain employs TRBV5-1 and TRBJ2-7, with D possibly TRBD2 on 5 matching bases. Trimming took off 7 bases at V and 4 bases at J, with 12 bases between the two ends. CDR3 length: 12 residues. Per the germline V gene, CDR1 is SGHRS and CDR2 is YFSETQ.

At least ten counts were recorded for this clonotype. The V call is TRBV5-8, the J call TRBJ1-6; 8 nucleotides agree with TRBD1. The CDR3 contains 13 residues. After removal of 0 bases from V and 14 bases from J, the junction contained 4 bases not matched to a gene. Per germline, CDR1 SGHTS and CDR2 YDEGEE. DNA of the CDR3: TGTGCCAGCAGCTTGGACAGGGGGGGTTCCCTCCACTTT. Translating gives CASSLDRGGSLHF. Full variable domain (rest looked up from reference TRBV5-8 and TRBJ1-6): EAGVTQSPTHLIKTRGQQATLRCSPISGHTSVYWYQQALGLGLQFLLWYDEGEERNRGNFPPRFSGRQFPNYSSELNVNALELEDSALYLCASSLDRGGSLHFGNGTRLTVT.

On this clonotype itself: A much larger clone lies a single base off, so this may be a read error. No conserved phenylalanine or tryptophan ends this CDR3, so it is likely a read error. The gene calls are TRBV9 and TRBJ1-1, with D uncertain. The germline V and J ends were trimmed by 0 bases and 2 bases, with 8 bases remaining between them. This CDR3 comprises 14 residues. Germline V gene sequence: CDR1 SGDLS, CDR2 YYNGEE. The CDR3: CASSVDGSNTEAFS. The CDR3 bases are TGTGCCAGCAGCGTAGACGGTTCCAACACTGAAGCTTTCTCT.

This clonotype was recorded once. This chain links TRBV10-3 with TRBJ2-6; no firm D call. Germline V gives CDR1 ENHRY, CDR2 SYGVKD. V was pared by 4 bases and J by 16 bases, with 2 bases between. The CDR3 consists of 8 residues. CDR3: CAISGLTF. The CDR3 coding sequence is TGTGCCATCAGTGGACTGACTTTC.

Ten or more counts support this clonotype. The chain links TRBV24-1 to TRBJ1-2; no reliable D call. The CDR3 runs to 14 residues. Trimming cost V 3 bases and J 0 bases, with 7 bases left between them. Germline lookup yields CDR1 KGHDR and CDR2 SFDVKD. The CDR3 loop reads CATSDRSANYGYTF. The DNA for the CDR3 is TGTGCCACCAGTGATCGTTCTGCTAACTATGGCTACACCTTC.

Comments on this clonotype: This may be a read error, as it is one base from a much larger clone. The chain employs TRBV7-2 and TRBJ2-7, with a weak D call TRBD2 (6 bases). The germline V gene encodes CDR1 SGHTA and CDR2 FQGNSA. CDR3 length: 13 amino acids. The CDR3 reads CASRLGEVYEQHF. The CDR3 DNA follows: TGTGCCAGCCGATTGGGGGAGGTCTACGAGCAGCACTTC.

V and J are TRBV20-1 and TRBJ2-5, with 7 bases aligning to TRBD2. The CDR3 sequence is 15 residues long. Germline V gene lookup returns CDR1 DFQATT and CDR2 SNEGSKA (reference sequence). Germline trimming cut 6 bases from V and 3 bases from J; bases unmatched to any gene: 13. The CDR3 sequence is CSASEGRESEETQYF. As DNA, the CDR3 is TGCAGTGCCAGCGAGGGGCGGGAGTCGGAAGAGACCCAGTACTTC.

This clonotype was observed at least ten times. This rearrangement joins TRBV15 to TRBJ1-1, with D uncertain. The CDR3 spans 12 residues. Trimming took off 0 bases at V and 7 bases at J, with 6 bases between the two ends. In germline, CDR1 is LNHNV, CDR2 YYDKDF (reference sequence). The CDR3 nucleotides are TGTGCCACCAGCAGAGATCAGGATGAAGCTTTCTTT. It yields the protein CATSRDQDEAFF.

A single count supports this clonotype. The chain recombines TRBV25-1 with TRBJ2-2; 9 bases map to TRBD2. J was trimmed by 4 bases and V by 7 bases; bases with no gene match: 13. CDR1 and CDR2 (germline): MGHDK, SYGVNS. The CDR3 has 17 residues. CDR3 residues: CASTQSSGRWVTGELFF. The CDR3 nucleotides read TGTGCCAGCACTCAAAGCAGCGGGAGGTGGGTCACCGGGGAGCTGTTTTTT.

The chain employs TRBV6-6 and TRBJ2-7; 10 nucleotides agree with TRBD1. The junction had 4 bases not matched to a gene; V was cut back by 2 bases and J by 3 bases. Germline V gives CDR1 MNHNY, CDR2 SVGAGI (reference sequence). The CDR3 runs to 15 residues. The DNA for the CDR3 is TGTGCCAGCAGTTACCGGACAGGGGGTAACTACGAGCAGTACTTC. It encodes CASSYRTGGNYEQYF.

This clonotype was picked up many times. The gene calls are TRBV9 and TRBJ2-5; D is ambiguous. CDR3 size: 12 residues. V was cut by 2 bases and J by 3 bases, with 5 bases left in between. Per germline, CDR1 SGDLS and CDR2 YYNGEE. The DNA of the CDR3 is TGTGCCAGCAGCGTGGACGAAGAGACCCAGTACTTC. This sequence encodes CASSVDEETQYF.

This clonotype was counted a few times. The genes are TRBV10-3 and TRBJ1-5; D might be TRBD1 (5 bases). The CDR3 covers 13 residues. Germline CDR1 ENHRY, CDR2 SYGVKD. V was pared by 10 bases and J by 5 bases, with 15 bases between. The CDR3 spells CASRAGPYQPQHF. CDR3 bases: TGTGCCAGCCGTGCAGGGCCGTATCAGCCCCAGCATTTT.